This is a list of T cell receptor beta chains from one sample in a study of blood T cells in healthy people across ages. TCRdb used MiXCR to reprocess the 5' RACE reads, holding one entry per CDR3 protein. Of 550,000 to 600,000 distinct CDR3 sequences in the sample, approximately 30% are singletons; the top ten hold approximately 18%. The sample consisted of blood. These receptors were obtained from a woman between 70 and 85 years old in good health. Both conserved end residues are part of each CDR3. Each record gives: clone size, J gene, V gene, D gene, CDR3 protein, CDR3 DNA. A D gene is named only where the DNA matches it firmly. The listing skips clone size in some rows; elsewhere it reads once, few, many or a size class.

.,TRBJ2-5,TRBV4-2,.,CASSPQAGTTEETQYF,TGTGCCAGCAGCCCTCAAGCCGGGACAACTGAAGAGACCCAGTACTTC
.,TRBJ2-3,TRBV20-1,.,CSATPDTDTQYF,TGCAGTGCCACGCCGGACACAGATACGCAGTATTTT
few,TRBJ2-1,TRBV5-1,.,CASRVTYNEQFF,TGCGCCAGCAGGGTTACCTACAATGAGCAGTTCTTC
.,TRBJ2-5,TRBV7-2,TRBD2,CASSPRAGGLQETQYF,TGTGCCAGCAGCCCCCGAGCGGGGGGGCTGCAAGAGACCCAGTACTTC
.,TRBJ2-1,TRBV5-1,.,CASSGRGTTYNEQFF,TGCGCCAGCAGTGGGAGGGGGACCACCTACAATGAGCAGTTCTTC
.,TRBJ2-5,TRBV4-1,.,CASSQEYQTQETQYF,TGCGCCAGCAGCCAAGAATACCAGACCCAAGAGACCCAGTACTTC
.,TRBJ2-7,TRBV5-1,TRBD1,CASSPWTGGEQYF,TGCGCCAGCAGCCCTTGGACAGGGGGTGAGCAGTACTTC
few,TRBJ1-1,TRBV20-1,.,CSTGTTEAFF,TGCAGCACAGGGACCACTGAAGCTTTCTTT
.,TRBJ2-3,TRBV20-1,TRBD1,CSARETGRTDTQYF,TGCAGTGCTAGAGAGACAGGGCGGACGGATACGCAGTATTTT
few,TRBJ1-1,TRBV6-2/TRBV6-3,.,CASKTQWGSTEAFF,TGTGCCAGCAAGACACAGTGGGGTAGCACTGAAGCTTTCTTT
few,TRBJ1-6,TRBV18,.,CASSPGTGGNSPLHF,TGTGCCAGCTCACCAGGGACGGGGGGGAATTCACCCCTCCACTTT
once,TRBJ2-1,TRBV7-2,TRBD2,CASSPRASGYEQFF,TGTGCCAGCTCCCCGCGTGCTAGCGGGTACGAGCAGTTCTTC
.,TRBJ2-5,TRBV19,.,CASSIGGPSGKTQYF,TGTGCCAGTAGTATAGGAGGGCCTTCTGGAAAGACCCAGTACTTC
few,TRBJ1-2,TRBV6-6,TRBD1,CASNQPGQIYGYTF,TGTGCCAGCAACCAACCGGGACAGATCTATGGCTACACCTTC
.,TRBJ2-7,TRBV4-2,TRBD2,CASSQGSSGDNYEQYF,TGTGCCAGCAGCCAAGGCTCTAGCGGGGACAACTACGAGCAGTACTTC
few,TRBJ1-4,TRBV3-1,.,CASSQERNEKLFF,TGTGCCAGCAGCCAAGAGAGAAATGAAAAACTGTTTTTT
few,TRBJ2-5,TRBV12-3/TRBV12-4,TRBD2,CASRRTSTKTQYF,TGTGCCAGCAGGAGGACTAGCACGAAGACCCAGTACTTC
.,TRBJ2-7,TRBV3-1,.,CASSHLVSCEQYF,TGTGCCAGCAGCCACCTTGTAAGCTGCGAGCAGTACTTC
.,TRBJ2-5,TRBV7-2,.,CAITRKGAQYF,TGTGCCATCACTCGAAAGGGGGCCCAGTACTTC
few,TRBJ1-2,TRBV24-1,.,CATSGSGGDYGYTF,TGTGCCACCAGTGGTTCGGGGGGGGACTATGGCTACACCTTC
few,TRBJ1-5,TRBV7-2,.,CASSFTGEGNQPQHF,TGTGCCAGCAGCTTTACGGGAGAAGGCAATCAGCCCCAGCATTTT
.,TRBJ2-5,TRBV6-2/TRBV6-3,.,CASSRSGGETQYF,TGTGCCAGCAGCCGTTCCGGAGGAGAGACCCAGTACTTC
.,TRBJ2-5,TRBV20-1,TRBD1,CSVFGDRGETQYF,TGCAGTGTTTTTGGTGACAGGGGAGAGACCCAGTACTTC
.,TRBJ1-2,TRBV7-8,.,CASSSRPRPNYGYTF,TGTGCCAGCAGCTCCCGACCTAGACCCAACTATGGCTACACCTTC
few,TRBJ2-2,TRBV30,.,CAWKQGPRAGELFF,TGTGCCTGGAAACAGGGACCCCGGGCCGGGGAGCTGTTTTTT
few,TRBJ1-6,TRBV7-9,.,CASSPTVNSPLHF,TGTGCCAGCAGCCCAACCGTAAATTCACCCCTCCACTTT
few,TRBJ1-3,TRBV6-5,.,CASSYSYSYSGNTIYF,TGTGCCAGCAGTTACTCATACAGTTACTCTGGAAACACCATATATTTT
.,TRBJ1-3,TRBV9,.,CASSAGGVGNTIYF,TGTGCCAGCAGCGCTGGCGGGGTTGGAAACACCATATATTTT
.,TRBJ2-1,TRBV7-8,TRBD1,CATRITGTGYINEQFF,TGTGCCACACGTATTACCGGGACAGGGTATATCAATGAGCAGTTCTTC
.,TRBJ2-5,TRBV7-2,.,CASSLVGFEKYF,TGTGCCAGCAGCTTAGTGGGTTTCGAGAAGTACTTC
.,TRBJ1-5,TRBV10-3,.,CAIQEGGQPQHF,TGTGCCATACAGGAGGGAGGTCAGCCCCAGCATTTT